The 15 T cell receptor beta chains listed next were all sequenced from one sample in a study of cytomegalovirus exposure and HLA in healthy donors (TCRdb year 2017). Receptors were amplified or captured by the immunoSEQ multiplex PCR assay. TCRdb retrieved this table from immuneACCESS and kept in-frame rearrangements only. Not all clones are present; in checked studies, unresolved V genes account for under half, and no reason is known for the remainder. The sample table records 150,000 or so clones; about 86% of these occur just once. Approximately 2.2% of the sample lies in the top ten. Sequenced: PBMCs. Every receptor here comes from a human donor in good health.

This rearrangement joins TRBV5-1 to TRBJ2-7, with 11 nucleotides matching TRBD2. V lost 3 bases to trimming and J lost 3 bases; unmatched junction nucleotides: 8. Germline CDR1 is SGHRS and CDR2 is YFSETQ. The CDR3 has 16 amino acids. CDR3 sequence: CASSWLTSGNLYEQYF. The CDR3 bases are TGCGCCAGCAGCTGGTTGACTAGCGGGAACCTCTACGAGCAGTACTTC.

J is TRBJ2-2 and V is TRBV30; 7 bases are a match to TRBD2. V lost 5 bases to trimming and J lost 1 base; unmatched junction nucleotides: 4. Germline loops: CDR1 GTSNPN, CDR2 SVGIG (reference sequence). There are 14 residues in the CDR3. CDR3 in amino acids: CAWEGLENTGELFF. CDR3 in DNA: TGTGCCTGGGAAGGACTAGAGAACACCGGGGAGCTGTTTTTT.

J is TRBJ2-5 and V is TRBV5-1; 10 bases are shared with TRBD1. CDR3 length equals 15 residues. Trimming took 3 bases from V and 5 from J; bases not matched to a gene: 7. Germline lookup yields CDR1 SGHRS and CDR2 YFSETQ. The CDR3 nucleotides are TGCGCCAGCAGCTACGGACAGGGGGTACGGGAGACCCAGTACTTC. Encoded protein: CASSYGQGVRETQYF.

This clone has just one count. The V and J genes are TRBV5-4 and TRBJ1-3; D is perhaps TRBD1 (6 bases). The V gene's germline CDR1 is SGHNT and CDR2 YYREEE (reference sequence). This CDR3 comprises 16 residues. The V gene lost 1 base and the J gene lost 0 bases, with 11 bases spanning the gap. The CDR3 bases are TGTGCCAGCAGCTTGCCTGGACAGCACTCTGGAAACACCATATATTTT. This encodes CASSLPGQHSGNTIYF.

The chain joins TRBV10-3 to TRBJ2-7; 8 nucleotides match TRBD1. Germline trimming cut 10 bases from V and 3 bases from J; bases unmatched to any gene: 5. Germline values: CDR1 ENHRY, CDR2 SYGVKD. The CDR3 loop spans 12 amino acids. This chain's CDR3 is CATTGGNYEQYF. The CDR3 nucleotides are TGTGCCACAACAGGGGGTAACTACGAGCAGTACTTC.

This clone was picked up one time. This chain uses TRBV5-4 with TRBJ1-1, with unresolved D. V shed 0 bases and J shed 8 bases, with 8 bases lying between them. There are 12 residues in the CDR3. Per the germline V gene, CDR1 is SGHNT and CDR2 is YYREEE (reference sequence). The CDR3 loop reads CASSLEAGEAFF. The CDR3, as DNA: TGTGCCAGCAGCTTGGAGGCAGGCGAAGCTTTCTTT.

The gene calls are TRBV25-1 and TRBJ2-5, with TRBD1 matching 11 bases. The junction had 9 bases not matched to a gene; V was cut back by 7 bases and J by 5 bases. From germline, CDR1 is MGHDK and CDR2 SYGVNS. This CDR3 is built from 15 residues. The CDR3 nucleotides are TGTGCCAGCACCGGGACAGGGGGTAATCAGGAGACCCAGTACTTC. It translates to CASTGTGGNQETQYF.

The chain is built from TRBV6-1 and TRBJ2-7; D might be TRBD1 (5 bases). CDR1 and CDR2 (germline): MNHNS, SASEGT. V was cut by 6 bases and J by 2 bases, with 14 bases left in between. The CDR3 loop spans 14 amino acids. The CDR3 coding sequence is TGTGCCAGCAGAGACTTGACAGCGACCTACGAGCAGTACTTC. Its protein is CASRDLTATYEQYF.

V gene TRBV5-6 combines with J gene TRBJ2-7; a weak D match, TRBD2 (5 bases). The CDR3 is 14 residues long. With 2 bases removed from V and 0 bases from J, the gap between germline ends came to 9 bases. Germline V gene sequence: CDR1 SGHDT, CDR2 YYEEEE. CDR3 residues: CASSFTGSSYEQYF. For the CDR3, the DNA is TGTGCCAGCAGCTTTACGGGGTCCTCCTACGAGCAGTACTTC.

The chain couples TRBV28 to TRBJ1-2; D perhaps matches TRBD1 (6 bases). CDR1 MDHEN and CDR2 SYDVKM come from the germline V gene. Deletions cut 4 bases from V and 4 bases from J, with 16 bases between. The CDR3 sequence is 15 residues long. The CDR3 region has the DNA TGTGCCAGCAGTTCCCGGACAGCCGGGCTCTATGGCTACACCTTC. Translating gives CASSSRTAGLYGYTF.

V usage is TRBV6-6 and J usage is TRBJ2-7, with TRBD1 as a possible D gene (6 bases). In germline, CDR1 is MNHNY, CDR2 SVGAGI (reference sequence). V was trimmed by 5 bases and J by 0 bases, leaving 11 bases between them. The CDR3 contains 14 residues. CDR3 nucleotides: TGTGCCAGCAGTCGGACAGAGAACTCCTACGAGCAGTACTTC. Its protein product is CASSRTENSYEQYF.

The DNA of the CDR3 is TGTGCCAGCAGCTTGGCCCGGCAGGTCCCTGAAGCTTTCTTT. Amino acids: CASSLARQVPEAFF. This chain joins TRBV5-4 and TRBJ1-1; D not resolved. The CDR3 contains 14 residues. Trimming cost V 0 bases and J 6 bases, with 12 bases left between them. Germline V gene data show CDR1 as SGHNT and CDR2 as YYREEE (reference sequence).

The J gene is TRBJ2-1, the V gene TRBV7-3; D is unresolved. CDR3 length: 15 amino acids. Looked up from germline, CDR1 is SGHTA and CDR2 is FQGTGA. The ends were cut back, 4 bases at V and 3 bases at J, with 13 bases in the middle. In DNA form, the CDR3 reads TGTGCCAGCAGCTCTACCGCCGGTAACTACAATGAGCAGTTCTTC. The encoded protein is CASSSTAGNYNEQFF.

This chain uses TRBV5-1 with TRBJ2-7; 8 bases are a match to TRBD2. The trim removed 0 bases at V and 2 bases at J, leaving 7 bases unmatched. Per germline, CDR1 SGHRS and CDR2 YFSETQ. The CDR3 contains 16 residues. The CDR3 DNA is TGCGCCAGCAGCTTGGTAACTAGCGGATTAACCTACGAGCAGTACTTC. Translated, it gives CASSLVTSGLTYEQYF.

The chain couples TRBV27 to TRBJ1-1; D might be TRBD1 (6 bases). There are 11 residues in the CDR3. CDR1 is MNHEY, CDR2 SMNVEV, per germline (reference sequence). V lost 7 bases to trimming and J lost 11 bases, with 14 bases between them. The CDR3 nucleotides read TGTGCCAGCATCTTCAAAAGGGGGGCTTTCTTT. It is translated as CASIFKRGAFF.